Listed below are T cell receptor beta chains from one sample, sequenced in a study of blood T cell repertoires in COVID-19. Repertoires were generated with immunoSEQ multiplex PCR, while TCRdb's copy carries only in-frame clones and drops some. The sample has around 280,000 clones; 70% to 90% are singletons. Sequencing was carried out using peripheral blood. Source of these receptors: a woman aged 50 to 60 with active or convalescent COVID-19. Each CDR3 is given without its conserved first and last residue. The order of the fields is clone size, V gene, J gene, CDR3 protein. A clone size is listed for some rows: how often the clone was seen (once, few, many), or a class if it is expanded.

clone_size: once
v_call: TRBV5-1
j_call: TRBJ2-7
cdr3_aa: ASSLDPSGSYEQY

clone_size: NA
v_call: TRBV14
j_call: TRBJ2-3
cdr3_aa: ASSRRLARSTDTQY

clone_size: NA
v_call: TRBV28
j_call: TRBJ1-1
cdr3_aa: ASSRPDTAEAF

clone_size: NA
v_call: TRBV2
j_call: TRBJ2-5
cdr3_aa: ASSELAGWTQY

clone_size: NA
v_call: TRBV3-1/TRBV3-2
j_call: TRBJ1-1
cdr3_aa: ASSHKTGGTEAF

clone_size: NA
v_call: TRBV6-6
j_call: TRBJ1-3
cdr3_aa: ASSRDRVLHTIY

clone_size: NA
v_call: TRBV28
j_call: TRBJ1-4
cdr3_aa: ASSFLLDRLKLF

clone_size: few
v_call: TRBV29-1
j_call: TRBJ1-1
cdr3_aa: SVEALTSNTEAF

clone_size: NA
v_call: TRBV11-3
j_call: TRBJ2-3
cdr3_aa: ASSLGVPGGTDTQY

clone_size: NA
v_call: TRBV2
j_call: TRBJ1-6
cdr3_aa: ASIGPGSSPLH

clone_size: many
v_call: TRBV5-1
j_call: TRBJ2-7
cdr3_aa: ASSKDTGAYEQY

clone_size: many
v_call: TRBV5-1
j_call: TRBJ1-6
cdr3_aa: ASSLGQYYNSPLH

clone_size: NA
v_call: TRBV6-5
j_call: TRBJ1-2
cdr3_aa: ASSYSRTGDGYT

clone_size: NA
v_call: TRBV10-2
j_call: TRBJ2-3
cdr3_aa: ASSRTSGRTDTQY

clone_size: NA
v_call: TRBV28
j_call: TRBJ2-2
cdr3_aa: ASSSRGELF

clone_size: NA
v_call: TRBV5-1
j_call: TRBJ2-7
cdr3_aa: ASSKDSDYEQY